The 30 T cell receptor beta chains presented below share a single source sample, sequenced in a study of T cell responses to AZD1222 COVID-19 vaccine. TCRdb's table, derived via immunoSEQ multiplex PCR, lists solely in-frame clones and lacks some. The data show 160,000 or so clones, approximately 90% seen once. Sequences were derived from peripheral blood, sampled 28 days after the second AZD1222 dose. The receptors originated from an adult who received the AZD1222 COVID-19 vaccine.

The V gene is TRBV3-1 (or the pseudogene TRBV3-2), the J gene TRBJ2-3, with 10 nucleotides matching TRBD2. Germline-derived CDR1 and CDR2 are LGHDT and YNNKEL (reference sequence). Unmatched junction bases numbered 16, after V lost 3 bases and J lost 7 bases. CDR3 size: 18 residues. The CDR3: CASSHQSLAGVVGNTQYF. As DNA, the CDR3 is TGTGCCAGCAGCCACCAGTCCCTAGCGGGGGTGGTCGGGAATACGCAGTATTTT.

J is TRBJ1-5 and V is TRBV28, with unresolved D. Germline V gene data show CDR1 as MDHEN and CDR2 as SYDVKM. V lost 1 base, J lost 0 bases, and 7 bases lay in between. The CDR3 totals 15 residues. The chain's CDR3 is CASSLYTDSNQPQHF. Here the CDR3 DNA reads TGTGCCAGCAGTTTATACACAGATAGCAATCAGCCCCAGCATTTT.

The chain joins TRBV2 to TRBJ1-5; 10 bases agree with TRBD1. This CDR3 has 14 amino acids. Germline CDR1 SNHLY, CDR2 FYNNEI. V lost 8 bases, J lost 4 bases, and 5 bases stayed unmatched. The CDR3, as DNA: TGTGCCAGCGGACAGGGGGTCGGAAATCAGCCCCAGCATTTT. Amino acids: CASGQGVGNQPQHF.

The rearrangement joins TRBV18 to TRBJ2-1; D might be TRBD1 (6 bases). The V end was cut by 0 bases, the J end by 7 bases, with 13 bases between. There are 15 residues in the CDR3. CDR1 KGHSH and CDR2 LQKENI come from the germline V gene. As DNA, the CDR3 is TGTGCCAGCTCACCACCCGGGACAAGGGAGAATGAGCAGTTCTTC. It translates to CASSPPGTRENEQFF.

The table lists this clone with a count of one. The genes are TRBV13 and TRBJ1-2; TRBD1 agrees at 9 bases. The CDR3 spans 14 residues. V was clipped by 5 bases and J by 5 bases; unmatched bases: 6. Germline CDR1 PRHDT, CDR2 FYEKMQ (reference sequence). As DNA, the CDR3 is TGTGCCAGCAGCCCAGGGACAGGGTCTTATGGCTACACCTTC. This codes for CASSPGTGSYGYTF.

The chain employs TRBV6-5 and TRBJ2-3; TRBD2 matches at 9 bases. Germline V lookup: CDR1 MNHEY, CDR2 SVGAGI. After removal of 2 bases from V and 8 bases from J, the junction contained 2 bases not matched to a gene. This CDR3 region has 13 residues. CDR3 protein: CASSYETSGTQYF. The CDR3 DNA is TGTGCCAGCAGTTACGAGACTAGCGGTACGCAGTATTTT.

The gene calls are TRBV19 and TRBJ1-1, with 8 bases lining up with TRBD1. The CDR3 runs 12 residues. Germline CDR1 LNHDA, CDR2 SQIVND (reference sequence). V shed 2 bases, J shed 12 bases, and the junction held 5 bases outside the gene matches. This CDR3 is CASSIKGRGPFF. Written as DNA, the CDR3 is TGTGCCAGTAGTATAAAGGGCAGGGGGCCTTTCTTT.

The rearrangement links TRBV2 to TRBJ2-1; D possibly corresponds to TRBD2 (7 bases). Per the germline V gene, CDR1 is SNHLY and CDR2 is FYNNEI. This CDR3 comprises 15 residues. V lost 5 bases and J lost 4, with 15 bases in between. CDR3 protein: CASSRLGGPYNEQFF. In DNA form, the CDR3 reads TGTGCCAGCAGTAGATTGGGGGGGCCATACAATGAGCAGTTCTTC.

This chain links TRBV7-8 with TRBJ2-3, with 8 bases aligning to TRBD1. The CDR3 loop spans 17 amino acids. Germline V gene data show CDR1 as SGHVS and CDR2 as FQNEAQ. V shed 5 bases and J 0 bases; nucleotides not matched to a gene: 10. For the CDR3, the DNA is TGTGCCAGCAGCGCAAAGACAGGGGCCGGAAGCACAGATACGCAGTATTTT. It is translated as CASSAKTGAGSTDTQYF.

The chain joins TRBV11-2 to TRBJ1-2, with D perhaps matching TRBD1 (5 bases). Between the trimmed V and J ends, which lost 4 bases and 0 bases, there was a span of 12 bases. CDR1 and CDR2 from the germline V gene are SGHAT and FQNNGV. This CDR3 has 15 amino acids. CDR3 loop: CASSSGGAANYGYTF. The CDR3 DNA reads TGTGCCAGCAGCTCGGGGGGAGCAGCTAACTATGGCTACACCTTC.

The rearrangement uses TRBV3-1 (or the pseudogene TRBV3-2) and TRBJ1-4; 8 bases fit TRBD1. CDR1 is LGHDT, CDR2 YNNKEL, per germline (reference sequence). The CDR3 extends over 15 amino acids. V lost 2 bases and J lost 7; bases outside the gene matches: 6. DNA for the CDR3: TGTGCCAGCAGCCAAACGGGGACAGGAAGTGAAAAACTGTTTTTT. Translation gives CASSQTGTGSEKLFF.

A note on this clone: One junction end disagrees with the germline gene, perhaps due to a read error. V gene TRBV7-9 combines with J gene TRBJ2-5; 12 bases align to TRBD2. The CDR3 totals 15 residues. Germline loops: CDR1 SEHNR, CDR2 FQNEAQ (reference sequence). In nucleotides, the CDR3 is TGTGCCAGCAGCCTAGCGGGAGGGTCCCAAGAGACCCAGTACTTC. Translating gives CASSLAGGSQETQYF.

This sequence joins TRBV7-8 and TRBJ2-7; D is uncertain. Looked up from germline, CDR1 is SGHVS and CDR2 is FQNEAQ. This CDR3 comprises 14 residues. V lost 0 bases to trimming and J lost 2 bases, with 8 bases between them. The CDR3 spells CASSLAVGPYEQYF. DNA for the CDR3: TGTGCCAGCAGCTTAGCGGTGGGTCCCTACGAGCAGTACTTC. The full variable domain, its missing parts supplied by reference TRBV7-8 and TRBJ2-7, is GAGVSQSPRYKVAKRGQDVALRCDPISGHVSLFWYQQALGQGPEFLTYFQNEAQLDKSGLPSDRFFAERPEGSVSTLKIQRTQQEDSAVYLCASSLAVGPYEQYFGPGTRLTVT.

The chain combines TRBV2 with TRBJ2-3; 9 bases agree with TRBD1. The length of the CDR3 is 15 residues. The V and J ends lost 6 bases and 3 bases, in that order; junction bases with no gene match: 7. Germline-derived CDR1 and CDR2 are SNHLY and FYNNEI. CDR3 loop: CASSERQGVTDTQYF. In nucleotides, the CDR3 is TGTGCCAGCAGCGAAAGACAGGGGGTGACAGATACGCAGTATTTT.

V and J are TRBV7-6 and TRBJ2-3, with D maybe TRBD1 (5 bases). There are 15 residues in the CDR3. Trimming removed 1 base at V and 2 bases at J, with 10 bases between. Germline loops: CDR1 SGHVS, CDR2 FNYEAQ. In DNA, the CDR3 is TGTGCCAGCAGCTTAGAGTGGGGCGTCACAGATACGCAGTATTTT. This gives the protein CASSLEWGVTDTQYF.

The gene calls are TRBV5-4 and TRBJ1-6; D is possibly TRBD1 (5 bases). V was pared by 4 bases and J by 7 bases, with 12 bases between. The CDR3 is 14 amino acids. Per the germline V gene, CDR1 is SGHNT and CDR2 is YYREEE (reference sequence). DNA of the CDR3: TGTGCCAGCAGCCCCCAGGGACCGAATTCACCCCTCCACTTT. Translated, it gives CASSPQGPNSPLHF. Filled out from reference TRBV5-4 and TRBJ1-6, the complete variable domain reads ETGVTQSPTHLIKTRGQQVTLRCSSQSGHNTVSWYQQALGQGPQFIFQYYREEENGRGNFPPRFSGLQFPNYSSELNVNALELDDSALYLCASSPQGPNSPLHFGNGTRLTVT.

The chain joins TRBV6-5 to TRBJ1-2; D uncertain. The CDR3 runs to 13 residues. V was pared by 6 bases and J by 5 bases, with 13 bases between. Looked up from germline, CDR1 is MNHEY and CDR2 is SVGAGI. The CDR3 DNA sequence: TGTGCCAGCAGGCCGGGAGTAGGATATGGCTACACCTTC. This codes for CASRPGVGYGYTF.

In DNA, the CDR3 is TGTGCCAGCAGCTTCCAGCCTGGATTCTCTGGGGCCAACGTCCTGACTTTC. As protein: CASSFQPGFSGANVLTF. This chain joins TRBV7-2 and TRBJ2-6; D not certain. The CDR3 is 17 amino acids. V was cut by 3 bases and J by 0 bases, with 12 bases left in between. In germline, CDR1 is SGHTA, CDR2 FQGNSA.

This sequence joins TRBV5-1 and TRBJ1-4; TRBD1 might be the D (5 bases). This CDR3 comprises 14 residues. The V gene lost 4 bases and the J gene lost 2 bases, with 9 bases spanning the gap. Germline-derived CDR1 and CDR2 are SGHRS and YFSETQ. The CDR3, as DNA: TGCGCCAGCAGCCCAGGGTACACTAATGAAAAACTGTTTTTT. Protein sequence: CASSPGYTNEKLFF.

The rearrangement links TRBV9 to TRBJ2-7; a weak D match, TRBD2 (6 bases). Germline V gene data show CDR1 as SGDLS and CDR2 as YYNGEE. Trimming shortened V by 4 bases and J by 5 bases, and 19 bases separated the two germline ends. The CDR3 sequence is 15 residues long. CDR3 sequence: CASSPRTNPFHEQYF. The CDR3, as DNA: TGTGCCAGCAGCCCTCGGACTAACCCATTTCACGAGCAGTACTTC.

The CDR3 region is CASSKDGSNYGYTF. The CDR3 DNA is TGTGCCAGCAGCAAGGACGGGTCTAACTATGGCTACACCTTC. The chain links TRBV7-9 to TRBJ1-2; D gene uncertain. CDR1 is SEHNR and CDR2 is FQNEAQ in the germline V gene (reference sequence). Trimming cost V 5 bases and J 0 bases, with 10 bases left between them. CDR3 size: 14 residues.

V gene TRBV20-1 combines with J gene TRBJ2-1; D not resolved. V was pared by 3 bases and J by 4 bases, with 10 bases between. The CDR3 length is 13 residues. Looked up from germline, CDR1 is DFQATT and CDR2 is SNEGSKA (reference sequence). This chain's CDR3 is CSASGQLYNEQFF. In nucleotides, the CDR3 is TGCAGTGCTAGTGGGCAGTTGTACAATGAGCAGTTCTTC.

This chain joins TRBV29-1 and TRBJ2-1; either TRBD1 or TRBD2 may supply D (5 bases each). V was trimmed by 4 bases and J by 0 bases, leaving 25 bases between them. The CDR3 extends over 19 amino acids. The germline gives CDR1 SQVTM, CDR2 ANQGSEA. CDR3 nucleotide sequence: TGCAGCGTTGTTTCTCGGGACCCACCTTCGGCTAGCTCCTACAATGAGCAGTTCTTC. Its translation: CSVVSRDPPSASSYNEQFF.

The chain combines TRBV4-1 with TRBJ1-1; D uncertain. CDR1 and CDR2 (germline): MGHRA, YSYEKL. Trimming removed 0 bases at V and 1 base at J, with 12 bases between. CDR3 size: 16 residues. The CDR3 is CASSQDVGTANTEAFF. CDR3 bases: TGCGCCAGCAGCCAAGATGTCGGCACAGCGAACACTGAAGCTTTCTTT.

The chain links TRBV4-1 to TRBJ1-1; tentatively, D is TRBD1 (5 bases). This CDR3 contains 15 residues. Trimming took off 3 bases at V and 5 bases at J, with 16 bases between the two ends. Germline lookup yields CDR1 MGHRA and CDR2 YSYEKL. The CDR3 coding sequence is TGCGCCAGCAGCCAGGAAAGGTGGGGGGGGACTGAAGCTTTCTTT. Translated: CASSQERWGGTEAFF.

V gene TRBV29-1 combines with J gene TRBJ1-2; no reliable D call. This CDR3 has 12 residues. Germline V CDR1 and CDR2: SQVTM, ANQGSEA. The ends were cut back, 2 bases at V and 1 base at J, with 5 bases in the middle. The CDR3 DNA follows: TGCAGCGTTGAAAGTAATAACTATGGCTACACCTTC. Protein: CSVESNNYGYTF.

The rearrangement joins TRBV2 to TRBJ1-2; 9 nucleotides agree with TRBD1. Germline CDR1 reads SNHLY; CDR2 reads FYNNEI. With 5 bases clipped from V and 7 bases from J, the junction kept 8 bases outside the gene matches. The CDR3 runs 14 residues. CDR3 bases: TGTGCCAGCAGTCCGGGACAGGGATTCGGTGGCTACACCTTC. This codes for CASSPGQGFGGYTF. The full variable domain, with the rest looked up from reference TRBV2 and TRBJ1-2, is EPEVTQTPSHQVTQMGQEVILRCVPISNHLYFYWYRQILGQKVEFLVSFYNNEISEKSEIFDDQFSVERPDGSNFTLKIRSTKLEDSAMYFCASSPGQGFGGYTFGSGTRLTVV.

The CDR3 region has the DNA TGCGCCAGCAGTGAGTCGGTGGCAGGGCCGAACTACGAGCAGTACTTC. Amino acids: CASSESVAGPNYEQYF. This rearrangement joins TRBV10-1 to TRBJ2-7; D might be TRBD1 (5 bases). The germline gives CDR1 WNHNN, CDR2 SYGVQD (reference sequence). The length of the CDR3 is 16 residues. V dropped 0 bases and J dropped 3 bases, with 15 bases sitting between them.

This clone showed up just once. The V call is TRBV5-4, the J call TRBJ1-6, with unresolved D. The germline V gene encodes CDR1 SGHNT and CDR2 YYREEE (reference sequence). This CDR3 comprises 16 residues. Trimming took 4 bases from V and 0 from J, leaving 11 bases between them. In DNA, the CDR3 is TGTGCCAGCAGCCGGGCGGGGAGCTCCTATAATTCACCCCTCCACTTT. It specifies CASSRAGSSYNSPLHF.

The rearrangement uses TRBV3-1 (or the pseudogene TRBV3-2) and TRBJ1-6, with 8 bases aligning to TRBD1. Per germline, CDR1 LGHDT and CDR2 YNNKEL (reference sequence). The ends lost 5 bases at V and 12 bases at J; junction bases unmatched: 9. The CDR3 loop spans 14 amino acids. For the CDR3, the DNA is TGTGCCAGCAGCTCCCGGGACAGGACGGTACCCCTCCACTTT. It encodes CASSSRDRTVPLHF.